What follows is one T cell receptor (beta chain) and its context. The data belong to a study of response to subunit inactivated influenza vaccine. CDR1 and CDR2 (germline): SGHTA, FQGTGA. The CDR3 has 12 amino acids. The germline V and J ends were trimmed by 5 bases and 8 bases, with 10 bases remaining between them. Using its own MiXCR run on the RT-PCR reads, TCRdb lists one record per CDR3 protein. Of under 950,000 distinct CDR3 sequences listed, around 20% are singletons. The rearrangement links TRBV7-3 to TRBJ2-1; D call uncertain. The clonotype was recovered from a man aged 50 to 59 who received an inactivated influenza vaccine. The source material was PBMCs from blood, sampled 5 days after vaccination. This chain's CDR3 is CASSADGYEQFF. The CDR3 DNA sequence: TGTGCCAGCAGCGCCGACGGTTATGAGCAGTTCTTC.